This T cell receptor (beta chain) was sequenced during a study of CD8 T cells in Susac syndrome. A quantity of about 0.5 to 1 ug RNA underwent reverse transcription using random hexamers. TCRdb used MiXCR to reprocess the immunoSEQ multiplex PCR reads, holding one entry per CDR3 protein. The table has approximately 49,000 distinct CDR3 sequences, roughly 94% seen once. The V and J ends lost 0 bases and 7 bases, in that order; junction bases with no gene match: 3. This CDR3 has 13 amino acids. Germline CDR1 DFQATT, CDR2 SNEGSKA (reference sequence). The chain uses TRBV20-1 and TRBJ1-5, with 7 positions matching TRBD1. The clonotype was recovered from a human donor with Susac syndrome. What was sequenced was CD8+ T cells from PBMCs. DNA for the CDR3: TGCAGTGCTAGAGATACAGGGGAACAGCCCCAGCATTTT. This translates into CSARDTGEQPQHF.